One sample yielded the 20 T cell receptor beta chains listed below, sequenced in a study of read filtering for tumor transcriptome and immune sequencing. Molecular barcoded adaptors covering alpha/delta and beta/gamma chains were used on 400 ng RNA. TCRdb re-called the reads through MiXCR, storing one row per CDR3 protein. This sample yields some 41,000 distinct CDR3 sequences, of which under 15% are seen a single time; about 29% belongs to the top ten. Sequenced material: a population of CD138-negative cells sorted from bone marrow. The receptors originated from a donor at least 40 years old with multiple myeloma.

Only a few counts were recorded for this clonotype. The chain joins TRBV15 to TRBJ2-5; a possible D gene is TRBD1 (6 bases). The CDR3 covers 17 residues. Trimming took 1 base from V and 5 from J, leaving 20 bases between them. Germline values: CDR1 LNHNV, CDR2 YYDKDF (reference sequence). The CDR3 sequence: CATSRALQKQGGETQYF. CDR3 DNA sequence: TGTGCCACCAGCAGAGCCCTCCAGAAACAGGGCGGCGAGACCCAGTACTTC.

A word on this clonotype: This could be a read error, since a much larger clone is one nucleotide away. The chain combines TRBV11-2 with TRBJ2-2, with D possibly matching TRBD2 (5 bases). CDR3 length: 17 residues. Germline CDR1 reads SGHAT; CDR2 reads FQNNGV. The CDR3 coding sequence is TGTGCCAGCAGCTTTTATCCCGACTTAGCGAAAACCGGGGAGCTGTTTTTT. Residues: CASSFYPDLAKTGELFF.

At least ten counts were recorded for this clonotype. V gene TRBV7-9 combines with J gene TRBJ1-4; no definite D call. Trimming cost V 4 bases and J 4 bases, with 7 bases left between them. This CDR3 spans 13 amino acids. Germline CDR1 SEHNR, CDR2 FQNEAQ (reference sequence). The CDR3 region has the DNA TGTGCCAGCAGCTCCCGGGTTAATGAAAAACTGTTTTTT. Its translation is CASSSRVNEKLFF.

The chain combines TRBV4-3 with TRBJ2-3; tentatively, D is TRBD1 or TRBD2 (5 bases each). Per germline, CDR1 LGHNA and CDR2 YSLEER. This CDR3 has 14 residues. V dropped 2 bases and J dropped 11 bases, with 17 bases sitting between them. Here the CDR3 reads CASSQSRDPRRQYF. In DNA, the CDR3 is TGCGCCAGCAGCCAATCCCGGGACCCTCGTAGGCAGTATTTT.

This clonotype is termed medium-sized (0.01 to 0.1%). This sequence joins TRBV28 and TRBJ2-3; tentatively, D is TRBD1 (6 bases). The V gene lost 6 bases and the J gene lost 7 bases, with 11 bases spanning the gap. The germline gives CDR1 MDHEN, CDR2 SYDVKM. The CDR3 is made up of 12 amino acids. The CDR3: CASSHQGYTQYF. DNA of the CDR3: TGTGCCAGCAGCCACCAGGGGTATACGCAGTATTTT.

This clonotype has a handful of counts. A much more abundant neighbour one base away suggests this may be a read error. V usage is TRBV19 and J usage is TRBJ2-1; 7 bases align to TRBD1. The CDR3 totals 15 residues. Germline V gene sequence: CDR1 LNHDA, CDR2 SQIVND (reference sequence). The CDR3 is CASSTQQGRYSEQFF. CDR3 nucleotide sequence: TGTGCCAGTAGTACCCAACAGGGGCGTTACAGTGAGCAGTTCTTC.

This clonotype was counted ten times or more. CDR3 loop: CASRAGLGTQYF. The CDR3 bases are TGTGCCAGCAGGGCAGGGCTTGGTACGCAGTATTTT. The J gene is TRBJ2-3, the V gene TRBV12-3 or TRBV12-4; the D gene is possibly TRBD1 (5 bases). This CDR3 contains 12 residues. The ends were cut back, 6 bases at V and 8 bases at J, with 12 bases in the middle.

This clonotype was found many times. V gene TRBV29-1 combines with J gene TRBJ2-5; TRBD1 agrees at 12 bases. CDR3 length: 14 amino acids. V was clipped by 4 bases and J by 5 bases; unmatched bases: 5. Germline-derived CDR1 and CDR2 are SQVTM and ANQGSEA. The CDR3 nucleotides read TGCAGCGTTGTGGGACAGGGGGCGAGGGAGACCCAGTACTTC. Encoded protein: CSVVGQGARETQYF.

This clonotype was recorded once. Given the absence of the conserved phenylalanine or tryptophan at the CDR3 end, a read error is likely. The genes are TRBV7-9 and TRBJ1-1; D may be TRBD1 (6 bases). Germline CDR1 is SEHNR and CDR2 is FQNEAQ (reference sequence). The ends were cut back, 3 bases at V and 2 bases at J, with 10 bases in the middle. This CDR3 is 14 amino acids long. CDR3 coding DNA: TGTGCCAGCAGCTTTGGCGGGGGCAACACTGAAGCTTTCTTA. This codes for CASSFGGGNTEAFL.

This clonotype was counted at least ten times. The rearrangement joins TRBV29-1 to TRBJ1-5; D not resolved. Germline V lookup: CDR1 SQVTM, CDR2 ANQGSEA. The CDR3 loop spans 13 amino acids. The V gene lost 0 bases and the J gene lost 6 bases, with 9 bases spanning the gap. CDR3 bases: TGCAGCGTTGAAGAGGGATGGGGTCAGCCCCAGCATTTT. This gives the protein CSVEEGWGQPQHF.

This clonotype occurred many times. J is TRBJ2-7 and V is TRBV29-1; D gene uncertain. Trimming removed 5 bases from V and 3 bases from J, with 20 bases in between. This CDR3 region has 15 residues. Germline V CDR1 and CDR2: SQVTM, ANQGSEA. CDR3 in amino acids: CSVLTSGSPDYEQYF. CDR3 coding DNA: TGCAGCGTTTTAACGTCGGGCAGCCCGGACTACGAGCAGTACTTC.

The sample holds many counts of this clonotype. The rearrangement joins TRBV6-1 to TRBJ2-3; D might be TRBD1 or TRBD2, each matching 5 bases. From germline, CDR1 is MNHNS and CDR2 SASEGT. Trimming left V 6 bases short and J 0 bases short, with 7 bases between. The CDR3 length is 13 residues. The CDR3 DNA follows: TGTGCCAGCAGCCGGGACAGCACAGATACGCAGTATTTT. Encoded protein: CASSRDSTDTQYF.

This clonotype was picked up a small number of times. The chain uses TRBV12-3 or TRBV12-4 and TRBJ2-4; the D is unclear. This CDR3 is built from 12 residues. V was pared by 6 bases and J by 3 bases, with 6 bases between. The CDR3 loop is CASRSGKNIQYF. CDR3 bases: TGTGCCAGCAGGTCCGGCAAAAACATTCAGTACTTC.

Many counts were recorded for this clonotype. The chain recombines TRBV4-1 with TRBJ1-6; TRBD1 is a possible D gene (5 bases). CDR1 is MGHRA, CDR2 YSYEKL, per germline. The CDR3 is 16 amino acids. The V and J ends lost 0 bases and 7 bases respectively, with 13 bases between them. The CDR3 nucleotides read TGCGCCAGCAGCCAAGATCGGCAGGGAAGAAATTCACCCCTCCACTTT. Translated, it gives CASSQDRQGRNSPLHF.

With regard to this clonotype: This may stem from a read error, because a much larger clone lies one nucleotide away. J is TRBJ1-1 and V is TRBV30; 10 bases match TRBD1. CDR3 length: 14 amino acids. Germline CDR1 GTSNPN, CDR2 SVGIG (reference sequence). The CDR3 is CAWGTSTGGTEALF. The CDR3 bases are TGTGCCTGGGGGACTTCGACAGGGGGCACTGAAGCTCTCTTT.

Notes on this clonotype: The missing conserved phenylalanine or tryptophan at the end of this CDR3 makes a read error likely. The V call is TRBV6-6, the J call TRBJ2-7, with a possible D match to TRBD1 (5 bases). Per germline, CDR1 MNHNY and CDR2 SVGAGI (reference sequence). The V end was cut by 7 bases, the J end by 5 bases, with 18 bases between. The CDR3 is made up of 14 amino acids. The CDR3 DNA follows: TGTGCCAGCAATGAAGGACACTTCATAAACGAGCAGTACATC. Protein sequence: CASNEGHFINEQYI.

This clonotype has at least ten counts. This chain joins TRBV28 and TRBJ1-1; D might be TRBD1 (5 bases). The germline V and J ends were trimmed by 1 base and 4 bases, with 16 bases remaining between them. The CDR3 is 16 amino acids. Germline V gene sequence: CDR1 MDHEN, CDR2 SYDVKM. The CDR3 is CASSLYNRGEGTEAFF. The CDR3 coding sequence is TGTGCCAGCAGTTTATATAACCGGGGCGAGGGCACTGAAGCTTTCTTT.

This clonotype was counted at least ten times. The rearrangement uses TRBV20-1 and TRBJ2-3; 7 nucleotides agree with TRBD2. The CDR3 has 13 residues. The ends lost 4 bases at V and 2 bases at J; junction bases unmatched: 3. Germline assignment: CDR1 DFQATT and CDR2 SNEGSKA (reference sequence). The CDR3 nucleotides read TGCAGTGCTACCGGACTAGTCACAGATACGCAGTATTTT. It is translated as CSATGLVTDTQYF.

This clonotype was observed at least ten times. This chain links TRBV20-1 with TRBJ2-5, with 11 bases that match TRBD1. In germline, CDR1 is DFQATT, CDR2 SNEGSKA (reference sequence). V lost 6 bases and J lost 4; bases outside the gene matches: 7. This CDR3 spans 14 amino acids. The CDR3 spells CSAPKGTGGETQYF. The CDR3 DNA is TGCAGTGCCCCGAAGGGGACAGGGGGAGAGACCCAGTACTTC.

This clonotype was recorded at least ten times. The V gene is TRBV28, the J gene TRBJ2-7; 7 bases are shared with TRBD1. V was pared by 6 bases and J by 3 bases, with 11 bases of the junction left unmatched. Looked up from germline, CDR1 is MDHEN and CDR2 is SYDVKM. The CDR3 is 15 amino acids. CDR3 in DNA: TGTGCCAGCAGCCCTCCCACGACAGGGAACTACGAGCAGTACTTC. This encodes CASSPPTTGNYEQYF.